Listed here is a single T cell receptor (beta chain). Its antigen remains unidentified. These data belong to a study of T cell responses to AZD1222 COVID-19 vaccine. About the research overall: Doses given second, at about 4 or about 12 weeks, were pooled. General study findings and limits: Most donors were white British, females outnumbered males, and clonal diversity was possibly underestimated. Across spike, vaccine-associated CD4 TCRs were found, dominant at 160-218 and 743-854.

Generated by immunoSEQ multiplex PCR, the TCRdb table keeps only in-frame clones and is missing some. The table includes approximately 110,000 clones, 85% to 90% detected once. Trimming removed 1 base from V and 2 bases from J; junction bases left unmatched: 1. Per the germline V gene, CDR1 is LGHDT and CDR2 is YNNKEL (reference sequence). This CDR3 region has 17 residues. This clonotype was sampled from an adult in good health. The chain joins TRBV3-1 (or the pseudogene TRBV3-2) to TRBJ2-1; 14 bases match TRBD2. The sample was peripheral blood, taken on day 0 of AZD1222 vaccination. The CDR3 is CASSQVGLAGAYNEQFF. DNA for the CDR3: TGTGCCAGCAGCCAAGTGGGACTAGCGGGAGCCTACAATGAGCAGTTCTTC.